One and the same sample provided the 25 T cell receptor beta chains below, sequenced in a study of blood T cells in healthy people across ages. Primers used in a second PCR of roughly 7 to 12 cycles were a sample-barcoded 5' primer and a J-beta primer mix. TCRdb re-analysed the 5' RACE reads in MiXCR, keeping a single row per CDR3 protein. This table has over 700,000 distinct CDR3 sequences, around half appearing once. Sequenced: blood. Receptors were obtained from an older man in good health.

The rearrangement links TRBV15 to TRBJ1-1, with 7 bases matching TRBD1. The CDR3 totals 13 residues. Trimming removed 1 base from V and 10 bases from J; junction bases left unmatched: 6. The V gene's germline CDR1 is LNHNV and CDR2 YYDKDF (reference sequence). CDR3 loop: CATSRAPTGRAFF. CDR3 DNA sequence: TGTGCCACCAGCAGAGCACCGACAGGGAGAGCTTTCTTT.

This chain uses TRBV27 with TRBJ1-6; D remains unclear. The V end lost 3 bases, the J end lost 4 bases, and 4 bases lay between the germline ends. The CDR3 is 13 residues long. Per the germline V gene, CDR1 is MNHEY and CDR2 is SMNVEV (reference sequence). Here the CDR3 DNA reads TGTGCCAGCAGTTTGGCGTATAATTCACCCCTCCACTTT. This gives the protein CASSLAYNSPLHF.

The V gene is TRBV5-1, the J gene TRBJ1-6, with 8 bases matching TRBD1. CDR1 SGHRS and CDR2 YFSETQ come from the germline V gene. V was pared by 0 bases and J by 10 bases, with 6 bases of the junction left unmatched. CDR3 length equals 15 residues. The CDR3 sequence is CASSLGDRGGSPLHF. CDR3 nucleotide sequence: TGCGCCAGCAGCTTGGGCGACAGGGGAGGATCACCCCTCCACTTT.

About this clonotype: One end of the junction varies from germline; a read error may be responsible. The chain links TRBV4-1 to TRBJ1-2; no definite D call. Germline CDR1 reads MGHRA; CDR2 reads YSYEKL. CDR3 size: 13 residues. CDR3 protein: CASSAGATYGCTF. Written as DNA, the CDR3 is TGCGCCAGCAGCGCCGGAGCTACCTATGGCTGCACCTTC.

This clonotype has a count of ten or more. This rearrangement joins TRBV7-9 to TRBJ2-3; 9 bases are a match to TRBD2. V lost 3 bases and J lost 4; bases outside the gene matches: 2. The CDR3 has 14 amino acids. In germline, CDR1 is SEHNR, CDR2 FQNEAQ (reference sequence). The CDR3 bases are TGTGCCAGCAGCTTTAGCGGGAGAGCAGATACGCAGTATTTT. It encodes CASSFSGRADTQYF.

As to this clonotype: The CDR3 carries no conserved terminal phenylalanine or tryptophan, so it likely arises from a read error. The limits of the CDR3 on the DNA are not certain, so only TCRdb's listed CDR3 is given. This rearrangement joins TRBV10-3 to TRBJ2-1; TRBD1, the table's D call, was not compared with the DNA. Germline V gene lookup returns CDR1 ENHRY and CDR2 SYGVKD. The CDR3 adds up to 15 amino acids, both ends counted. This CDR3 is CAIRTGTHNEQVFGP.

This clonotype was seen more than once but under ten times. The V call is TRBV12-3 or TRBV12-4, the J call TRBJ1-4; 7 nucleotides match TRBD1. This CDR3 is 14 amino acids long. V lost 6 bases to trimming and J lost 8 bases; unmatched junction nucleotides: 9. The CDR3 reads CASSLTGVGEKLFF. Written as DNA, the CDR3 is TGTGCCAGCAGCTTAACAGGGGTGGGGGAAAAACTGTTTTTT.

This CDR3 is CASSPGTSGRHRYAYF. The CDR3 coding sequence is TGTGCCAGCAGCCCTGGGACTAGCGGGAGGCACAGATACGCGTATTTT. The genes are TRBV3-1 and TRBJ2-3; 15 nucleotides match TRBD2. V dropped 4 bases and J dropped 14; count of bases not matched to a gene: 13. The CDR3 consists of 16 residues. Germline assignment: CDR1 LGHDT and CDR2 YNNKEL (reference sequence).

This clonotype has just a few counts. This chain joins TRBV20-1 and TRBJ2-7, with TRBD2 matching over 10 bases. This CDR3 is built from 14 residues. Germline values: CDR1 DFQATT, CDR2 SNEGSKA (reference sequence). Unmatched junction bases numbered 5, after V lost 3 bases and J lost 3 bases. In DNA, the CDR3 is TGCAGTGCTAGTGCCTTAGCGGGGGGCTACGAGCAGTACTTC. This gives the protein CSASALAGGYEQYF.

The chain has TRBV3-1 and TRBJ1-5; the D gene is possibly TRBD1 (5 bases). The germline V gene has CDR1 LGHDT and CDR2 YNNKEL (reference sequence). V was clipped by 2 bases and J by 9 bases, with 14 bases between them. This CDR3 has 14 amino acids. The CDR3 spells CASSQLGAGTPQHF. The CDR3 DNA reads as TGTGCCAGCAGCCAACTAGGGGCGGGGACGCCCCAGCATTTT.

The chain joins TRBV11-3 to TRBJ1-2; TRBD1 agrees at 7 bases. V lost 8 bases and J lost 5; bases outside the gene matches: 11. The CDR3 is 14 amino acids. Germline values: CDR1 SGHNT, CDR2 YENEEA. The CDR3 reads CASGPDRVEYGYTF. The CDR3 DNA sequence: TGTGCCAGCGGACCTGACAGGGTAGAATATGGCTACACCTTC.

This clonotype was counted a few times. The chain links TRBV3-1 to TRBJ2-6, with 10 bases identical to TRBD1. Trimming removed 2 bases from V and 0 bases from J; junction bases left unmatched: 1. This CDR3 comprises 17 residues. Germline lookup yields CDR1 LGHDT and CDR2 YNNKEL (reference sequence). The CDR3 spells CASSQRDRGSGANVLTF. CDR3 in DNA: TGTGCCAGCAGCCAACGGGACAGGGGCTCTGGGGCCAACGTCCTGACTTTC.

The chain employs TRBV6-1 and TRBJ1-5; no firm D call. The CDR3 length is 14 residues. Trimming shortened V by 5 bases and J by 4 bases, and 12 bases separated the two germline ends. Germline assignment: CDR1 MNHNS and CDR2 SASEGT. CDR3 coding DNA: TGTGCCAGCAGTACCGCGACGGGAAATCAGCCCCAGCATTTT. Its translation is CASSTATGNQPQHF.

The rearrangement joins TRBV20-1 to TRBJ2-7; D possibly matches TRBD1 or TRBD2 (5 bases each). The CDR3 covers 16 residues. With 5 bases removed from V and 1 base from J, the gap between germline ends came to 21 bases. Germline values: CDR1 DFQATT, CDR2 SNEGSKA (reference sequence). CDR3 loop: CSAQVGRAPGSYEQYF. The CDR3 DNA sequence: TGCAGTGCTCAGGTGGGACGGGCCCCGGGGTCCTACGAGCAGTACTTC.

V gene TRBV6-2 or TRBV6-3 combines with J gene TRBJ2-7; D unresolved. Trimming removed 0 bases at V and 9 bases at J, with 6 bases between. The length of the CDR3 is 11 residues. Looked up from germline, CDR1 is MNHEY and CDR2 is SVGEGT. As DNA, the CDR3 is TGTGCCAGCAGTTACTCCTCTGGGCAGTACTTC. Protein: CASSYSSGQYF.

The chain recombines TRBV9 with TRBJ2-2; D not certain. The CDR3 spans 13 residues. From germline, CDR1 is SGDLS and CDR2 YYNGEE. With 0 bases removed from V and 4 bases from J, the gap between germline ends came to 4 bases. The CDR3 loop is CASSVESTGELFF. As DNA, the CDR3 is TGTGCCAGCAGCGTAGAAAGCACCGGGGAGCTGTTTTTT.

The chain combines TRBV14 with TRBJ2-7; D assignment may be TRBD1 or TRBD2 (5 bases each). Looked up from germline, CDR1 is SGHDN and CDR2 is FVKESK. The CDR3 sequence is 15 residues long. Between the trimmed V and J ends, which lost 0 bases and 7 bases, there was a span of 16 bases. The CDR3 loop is CASSQDRDPYEEQYF. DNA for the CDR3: TGTGCCAGCAGCCAAGACCGGGACCCTTATGAGGAGCAGTACTTC.

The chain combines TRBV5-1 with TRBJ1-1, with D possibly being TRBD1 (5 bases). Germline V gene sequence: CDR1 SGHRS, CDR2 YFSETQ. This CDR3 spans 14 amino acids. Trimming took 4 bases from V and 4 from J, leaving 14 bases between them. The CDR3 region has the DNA TGCGCCAGCAGCCTGCGGGACGGGGGCACTGAAGCTTTCTTT. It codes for CASSLRDGGTEAFF. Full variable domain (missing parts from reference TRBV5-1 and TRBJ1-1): KAGVTQTPRYLIKTRGQQVTLSCSPISGHRSVSWYQQTPGQGLQFLFEYFSETQRNKGNFPGRFSGRQFSNSRSEMNVSTLELGDSALYLCASSLRDGGTEAFFGQGTRLTVV.

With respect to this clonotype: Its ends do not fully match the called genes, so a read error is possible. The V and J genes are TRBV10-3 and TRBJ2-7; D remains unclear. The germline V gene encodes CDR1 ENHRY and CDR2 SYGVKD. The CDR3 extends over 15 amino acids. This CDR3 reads CAVSESFRISYEQYF. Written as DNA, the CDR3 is TGTGCCGTCAGTGAGTCTTTCCGGATTTCCTACGAGCAGTACTTC.

This CDR3 is CASSSRQGGTGELFF. As DNA, the CDR3 is TGTGCCAGCAGCTCCCGACAGGGGGGCACCGGGGAGCTGTTTTTT. The chain has TRBV7-8 and TRBJ2-2, with 9 bases aligning to TRBD1. Germline CDR1 is SGHVS and CDR2 is FQNEAQ. The trim removed 4 bases at V and 4 bases at J, leaving 4 bases unmatched. The CDR3 runs 15 residues.

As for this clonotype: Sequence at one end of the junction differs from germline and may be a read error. The CDR3 spells CATSRDGELFF. CDR3 DNA: TGTGCCACCAGCCGAGACGGGGAGCTGTTTTTT. The chain has TRBV15 and TRBJ2-2; no firm D call. This CDR3 comprises 11 residues. CDR1 is LNHNV, CDR2 YYDKDF, per germline (reference sequence).

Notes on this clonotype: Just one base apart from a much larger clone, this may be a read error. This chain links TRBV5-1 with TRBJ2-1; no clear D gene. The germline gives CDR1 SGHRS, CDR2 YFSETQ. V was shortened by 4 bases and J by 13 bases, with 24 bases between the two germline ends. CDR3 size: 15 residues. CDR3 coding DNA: TGCGCCAGCAGCGTCGGAAGGAGCCCGCTCGAGACCCAGTTCTTC. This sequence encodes CASSVGRSPLETQFF.

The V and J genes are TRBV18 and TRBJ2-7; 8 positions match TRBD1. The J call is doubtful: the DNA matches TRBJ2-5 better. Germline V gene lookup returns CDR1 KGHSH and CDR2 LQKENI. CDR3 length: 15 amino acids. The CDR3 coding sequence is TGTGCCAGCTCACCCGAAAGGGGACAGGCGAAGACCCAGTACTTC. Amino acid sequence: CASSPERGQAKTQYF.

In DNA form, the CDR3 reads TGCAGTGCTCCCCGCCGGGCAGCGGGGCCTCTCAATGAGCAGTTCTTC. It is translated as CSAPRRAAGPLNEQFF. This chain connects TRBV20-1 to TRBJ2-1; 7 bases agree with TRBD2. The trim removed 5 bases at V and 6 bases at J, leaving 16 bases unmatched. This CDR3 has 16 residues. In germline, CDR1 is DFQATT, CDR2 SNEGSKA (reference sequence).

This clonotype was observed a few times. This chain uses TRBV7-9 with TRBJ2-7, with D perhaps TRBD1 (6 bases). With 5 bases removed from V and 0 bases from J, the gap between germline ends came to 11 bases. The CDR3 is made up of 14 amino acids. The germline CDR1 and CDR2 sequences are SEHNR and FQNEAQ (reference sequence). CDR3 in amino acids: CASSIRDNSYEQYF. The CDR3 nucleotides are TGTGCCAGCAGCATCCGGGACAACTCCTACGAGCAGTACTTC.